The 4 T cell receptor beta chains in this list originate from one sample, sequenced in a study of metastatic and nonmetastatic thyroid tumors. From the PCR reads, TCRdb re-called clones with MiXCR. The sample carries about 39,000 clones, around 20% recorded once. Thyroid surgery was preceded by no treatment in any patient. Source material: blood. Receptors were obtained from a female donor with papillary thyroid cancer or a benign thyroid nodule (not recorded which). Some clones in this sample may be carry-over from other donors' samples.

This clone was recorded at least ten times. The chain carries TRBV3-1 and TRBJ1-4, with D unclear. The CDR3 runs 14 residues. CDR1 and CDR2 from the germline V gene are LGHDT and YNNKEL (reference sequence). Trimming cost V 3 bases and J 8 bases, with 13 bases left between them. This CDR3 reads CASSHLVGREKLFF. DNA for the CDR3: TGTGCCAGCAGCCACCTGGTGGGTCGGGAAAAACTGTTTTTT.

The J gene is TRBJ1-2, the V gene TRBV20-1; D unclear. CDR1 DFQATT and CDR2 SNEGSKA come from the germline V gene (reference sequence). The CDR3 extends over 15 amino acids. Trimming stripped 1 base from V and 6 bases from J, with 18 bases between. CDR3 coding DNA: TGCAGTGCTAGAGGTTGTCATGGGCGGTTAGATGGCTACACCTTC. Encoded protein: CSARGCHGRLDGYTF.

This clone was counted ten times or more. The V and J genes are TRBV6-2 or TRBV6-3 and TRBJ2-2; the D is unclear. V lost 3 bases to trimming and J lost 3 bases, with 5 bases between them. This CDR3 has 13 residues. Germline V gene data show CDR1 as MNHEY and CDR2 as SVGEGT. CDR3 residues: CASSYRDTGELFF. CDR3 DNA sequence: TGTGCCAGCAGTTATCGGGACACCGGGGAGCTGTTTTTT.

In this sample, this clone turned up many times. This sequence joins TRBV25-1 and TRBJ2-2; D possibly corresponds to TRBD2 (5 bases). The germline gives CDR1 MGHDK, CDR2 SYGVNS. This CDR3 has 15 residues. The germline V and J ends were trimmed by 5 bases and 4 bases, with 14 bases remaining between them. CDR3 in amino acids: CASSPHRTGTGELFF. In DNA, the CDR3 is TGTGCCAGCAGTCCCCATCGGACTGGCACCGGGGAGCTGTTTTTT.